Below, 26 T cell receptor beta chains from the same sample are listed, as sequenced in a study of T cell responses to AZD1222 COVID-19 vaccine. Clones were read by immunoSEQ multiplex PCR, and TCRdb kept only the in-frame ones, dropping some. Of around 110,000 clones listed, roughly 91% were seen once; the top ten hold 6.5% to 10%. The sequencing here drew on peripheral blood, taken 28 days after the second AZD1222 dose. These receptors originate from an adult who received the AZD1222 COVID-19 vaccine.

The genes are TRBV2 and TRBJ1-5; D unresolved. The germline V and J ends were trimmed by 11 bases and 3 bases, with 14 bases remaining between them. CDR3 length: 13 amino acids. Germline V gene lookup returns CDR1 SNHLY and CDR2 FYNNEI. The CDR3 DNA reads TGTGCCGGCCGACGGGAGATCAATCAGCCCCAGCATTTT. This encodes CAGRREINQPQHF.

Remarks on this clone: A junction boundary mismatches the germline segment, possibly from a read error. The DNA for the CDR3 is TGCGCCAGCAGGAACAGGCCTCTACGCTTT. Its protein product is CASRNRPLRF. V gene TRBV10-1 combines with J gene TRBJ1-6; possible D gene TRBD1, 5 bases. The CDR3 is 10 amino acids. Per germline, CDR1 WNHNN and CDR2 SYGVQD (reference sequence).

V and J are TRBV11-1 and TRBJ1-2; a weak D match, TRBD1 (5 bases). V lost 5 bases and J lost 8, with 15 bases in between. CDR1 and CDR2 from the germline V gene are SGHAT and FQDESV (reference sequence). The CDR3 sequence is 13 residues long. The CDR3 loop reads CASSPGQVRGYTF. CDR3 sequence (DNA): TGTGCCAGCAGCCCAGGGCAGGTCCGCGGCTACACCTTC.

This clone was found once. The CDR3 here is CASSQTGTSGANVLTF. The DNA for the CDR3 is TGCGCCAGCAGCCAGACAGGGACCTCTGGGGCCAACGTCCTGACTTTC. The chain uses TRBV4-1 and TRBJ2-6; 7 nucleotides line up with TRBD1. The trim removed 3 bases at V and 0 bases at J, leaving 2 bases unmatched. CDR3 length equals 16 residues. CDR1 and CDR2 from the germline V gene are MGHRA and YSYEKL.

This chain joins TRBV27 and TRBJ2-1; TRBD2 agrees at 7 bases. With 2 bases clipped from V and 4 bases from J, the junction kept 8 bases outside the gene matches. The germline gives CDR1 MNHEY, CDR2 SMNVEV (reference sequence). This CDR3 is 16 amino acids long. In DNA form, the CDR3 reads TGTGCCAGCAGTTTACTTCAGGGAGGGCTATACAATGAGCAGTTCTTC. It yields the protein CASSLLQGGLYNEQFF.

J is TRBJ1-2 and V is TRBV6-1, with D possibly being TRBD1 (6 bases). Per germline, CDR1 MNHNS and CDR2 SASEGT. The V end lost 1 base, the J end lost 6 bases, and 9 bases lay between the germline ends. This CDR3 comprises 13 residues. The CDR3 loop is CASSEGTADGYTF. DNA for the CDR3: TGTGCCAGCAGTGAAGGGACAGCGGATGGCTACACCTTC.

This sequence joins TRBV4-3 and TRBJ2-5; 14 bases agree with TRBD2. This CDR3 is 16 amino acids long. Trimming took 3 bases from V and 4 from J; bases not matched to a gene: 4. Germline CDR1 reads LGHNA; CDR2 reads YSLEER. CDR3 in amino acids: CASSQTSGGAVETQYF. The CDR3 nucleotides are TGCGCCAGCAGCCAGACTAGCGGGGGGGCCGTAGAGACCCAGTACTTC.

The gene calls are TRBV13 and TRBJ1-5, with D unresolved. Germline loops: CDR1 PRHDT, CDR2 FYEKMQ (reference sequence). Trimming shortened V by 4 bases and J by 2 bases, and 3 bases separated the two germline ends. The CDR3 has 12 amino acids. This chain's CDR3 is CASSSGNQPQHF. The DNA for the CDR3 is TGTGCCAGCAGCTCGGGCAATCAGCCCCAGCATTTT.

The chain combines TRBV18 with TRBJ1-2; D is uncertain. CDR1 KGHSH and CDR2 LQKENI come from the germline V gene. V lost 2 bases, J lost 6 bases, and 10 bases lay in between. CDR3 length: 13 amino acids. CDR3: CASSPREEDGYTF. The CDR3 coding sequence is TGTGCCAGCTCACCAAGGGAGGAGGATGGCTACACCTTC.

The chain links TRBV19 to TRBJ1-1; D may be TRBD1 (5 bases). The CDR3 covers 14 residues. V was shortened by 1 base and J by 4 bases, with 10 bases between the two germline ends. Germline CDR1 is LNHDA and CDR2 is SQIVND (reference sequence). CDR3 sequence (DNA): TGTGCCAGTAGTATAGCGGCCGGGGGCACTGAAGCTTTCTTT. Translating it yields CASSIAAGGTEAFF.

The chain recombines TRBV4-1 with TRBJ2-5, with 10 nucleotides matching TRBD2. Trimming removed 0 bases from V and 2 bases from J; junction bases left unmatched: 9. The CDR3 is made up of 18 amino acids. Germline CDR1 is MGHRA and CDR2 is YSYEKL. DNA for the CDR3: TGCGCCAGCAGCCAAGAAATTGACAGCGGGGGGGCTCAAGAGACCCAGTACTTC. Translation gives CASSQEIDSGGAQETQYF.

The chain is built from TRBV3-1 (or the pseudogene TRBV3-2) and TRBJ2-4; 7 nucleotides align to TRBD2. Germline V CDR1 and CDR2: LGHDT, YNNKEL (reference sequence). The CDR3 contains 14 residues. V lost 5 bases and J lost 6; bases outside the gene matches: 7. CDR3 residues: CASSETGGANIQYF. CDR3 DNA sequence: TGTGCCAGCAGCGAAACGGGGGGAGCAAACATTCAGTACTTC.

The rearrangement joins TRBV4-1 to TRBJ1-5; the match to TRBD1 covers 8 bases. The CDR3 runs 16 residues. Germline V gene lookup returns CDR1 MGHRA and CDR2 YSYEKL. The V segment lost 0 bases and the J segment 8 bases; nucleotides outside the gene matches: 9. CDR3 sequence reads: CASSQDPGQGMEPQHF. DNA for the CDR3: TGCGCCAGCAGCCAAGATCCAGGACAGGGTATGGAGCCCCAGCATTTT.

The genes are TRBV7-3 and TRBJ1-6; 8 bases agree with TRBD1. CDR1 is SGHTA and CDR2 is FQGTGA in the germline V gene. The CDR3 totals 14 residues. V dropped 4 bases and J dropped 8; count of bases not matched to a gene: 4. The CDR3 loop is CASSSTGVHSPLHF. CDR3 DNA sequence: TGTGCCAGCAGCTCGACAGGGGTTCATTCACCCCTCCACTTT.

The chain carries TRBV5-4 and TRBJ1-5; D gene unclear. The CDR3 runs to 12 residues. Germline loops: CDR1 SGHNT, CDR2 YYREEE (reference sequence). The germline V and J ends were trimmed by 3 bases and 4 bases, with 5 bases remaining between them. The CDR3 reads CASSYDNQPQHF. In nucleotides, the CDR3 is TGTGCCAGCAGCTACGATAATCAGCCCCAGCATTTT.

This clone has just a few counts. J is TRBJ1-1 and V is TRBV6-5; tentative D call: TRBD1 (5 bases). The ends were cut back, 4 bases at V and 1 base at J, with 10 bases in the middle. There are 14 residues in the CDR3. CDR1 MNHEY and CDR2 SVGAGI come from the germline V gene. CDR3 region: CASSSPRGNTEAFF. The CDR3 nucleotides are TGTGCCAGCAGTTCTCCGAGGGGGAACACTGAAGCTTTCTTT.

The gene calls are TRBV6-5 and TRBJ2-2; D gene uncertain. Trimming removed 6 bases from V and 5 bases from J, with 10 bases in between. The germline V gene encodes CDR1 MNHEY and CDR2 SVGAGI. This CDR3 region has 13 residues. The CDR3 sequence is CASSQSRTGELFF. In DNA, the CDR3 is TGTGCCAGCAGCCAGAGTAGGACCGGGGAGCTGTTTTTT.

This chain links TRBV4-3 with TRBJ2-7; D perhaps matches TRBD1 (5 bases). Trimming removed 3 bases at V and 3 bases at J, with 12 bases between. The length of the CDR3 is 14 residues. Germline V gene lookup returns CDR1 LGHNA and CDR2 YSLEER. The CDR3 DNA is TGCGCCAGCAGCCAGTTTGGACAAGACTACGAGCAGTACTTC. Translation gives CASSQFGQDYEQYF.

The J gene is TRBJ2-5, the V gene TRBV2, with 7 positions matching TRBD2. V lost 6 bases, J lost 5 bases, and 9 bases stayed unmatched. The germline V gene has CDR1 SNHLY and CDR2 FYNNEI. This CDR3 has 14 amino acids. The CDR3 protein is CASSARRGVETQYF. The CDR3 region has the DNA TGTGCCAGCAGCGCACGCCGGGGGGTTGAGACCCAGTACTTC.

This clone has a single count. This chain joins TRBV18 and TRBJ2-7, with D hard to call. Trimming removed 2 bases at V and 2 bases at J, with 13 bases between. This CDR3 is 15 amino acids long. Germline V gene data show CDR1 as KGHSH and CDR2 as LQKENI. This CDR3 reads CASSPGQAETYEQYF. The DNA for the CDR3 is TGTGCCAGCTCACCAGGGCAGGCGGAGACCTACGAGCAGTACTTC.

This sequence joins TRBV7-2 and TRBJ1-3; D uncertain. This CDR3 has 17 residues. The germline V gene encodes CDR1 SGHTA and CDR2 FQGNSA. Trimming stripped 5 bases from V and 2 bases from J, with 19 bases between. CDR3 amino acids: CASSLRGGLLAGNTIYF. As DNA, the CDR3 is TGTGCCAGCAGCCTGCGGGGAGGGCTGTTAGCTGGAAACACCATATATTTT.

The chain joins TRBV3-1 (or the pseudogene TRBV3-2) to TRBJ1-6, with D perhaps matching TRBD1 (6 bases). The V end was cut by 4 bases, the J end by 6 bases, with 10 bases between. The germline V gene encodes CDR1 LGHDT and CDR2 YNNKEL (reference sequence). CDR3 length: 14 amino acids. The CDR3 is CASSPQGTNSPLHF. In DNA form, the CDR3 reads TGTGCCAGCAGCCCACAGGGAACTAATTCACCCCTCCACTTT.

The V gene is TRBV7-2, the J gene TRBJ2-7; either TRBD1 or TRBD2 may fit D (5 bases each). The germline gives CDR1 SGHTA, CDR2 FQGNSA. V lost 5 bases, J lost 2 bases, and 10 bases lay in between. This CDR3 has 13 residues. The CDR3 here is CASSHPGPYEQYF. DNA for the CDR3: TGTGCCAGCAGCCACCCGGGACCCTACGAGCAGTACTTC.

This clone was seen more than once but under ten times. The chain carries TRBV6-5 and TRBJ1-6; tentatively, D is TRBD1 (5 bases). CDR3 length: 15 amino acids. The germline CDR1 and CDR2 sequences are MNHEY and SVGAGI. The V end lost 11 bases, the J end lost 5 bases, and 19 bases lay between the germline ends. The CDR3: CAASRATTNNSPLHF. CDR3 coding DNA: TGTGCCGCAAGCAGGGCGACCACGAATAATTCACCCCTCCACTTT.

This clone was counted once. This chain uses TRBV5-1 with TRBJ2-2, with 9 bases that match TRBD1. The CDR3 totals 16 residues. V gave up 1 base and J gave up 5 bases; unmatched junction bases: 6. The germline CDR1 and CDR2 sequences are SGHRS and YFSETQ. In DNA form, the CDR3 reads TGCGCCAGCAGCTTGTTAGGGACAGGGCAAACCGGGGAGCTGTTTTTT. It is translated as CASSLLGTGQTGELFF.

In its sample, this clone was seen once. The chain links TRBV7-9 to TRBJ1-2; TRBD1 is a possible D gene (5 bases). The CDR3 runs to 13 residues. V gave up 3 bases and J gave up 7 bases, with 12 bases separating them. In germline, CDR1 is SEHNR, CDR2 FQNEAQ (reference sequence). CDR3: CASSFGALGGYTF. The CDR3, as DNA: TGTGCCAGCAGCTTCGGGGCCTTAGGTGGCTACACCTTC.